This entry lists 26 T cell receptor beta chains sequenced from one sample in a study of cytomegalovirus exposure and HLA in healthy donors. The PCR had 60 Vbeta and 13 Jbeta primers. Profiling relied on immunoSEQ multiplex PCR, and the TCRdb table lists in-frame clones only, not all of them. The repertoire holds about 85,000 clones, with less than 80% as singletons. Sequencing was carried out using PBMCs. The receptors were sampled from a man aged 25 to 40 in good health and CMV-seronegative.

V is TRBV18 and J is TRBJ2-6; the D gene is possibly TRBD2 (6 bases). The CDR3 extends over 18 amino acids. Germline CDR1 KGHSH, CDR2 LQKENI. V lost 2 bases to trimming and J lost 0 bases, with 14 bases between them. CDR3 residues: CASSPFDTDYSGANVLTF. The CDR3 DNA is TGTGCCAGCTCACCATTTGACACGGACTACTCTGGGGCCAACGTCCTGACTTTC.

This clone has only one observation. The rearrangement joins TRBV9 to TRBJ2-3; 7 nucleotides agree with TRBD1. The CDR3 runs to 15 residues. The ends lost 3 bases at V and 2 bases at J; junction bases unmatched: 6. Looked up from germline, CDR1 is SGDLS and CDR2 is YYNGEE. In DNA, the CDR3 is TGTGCCAGCAGCGGCCGGGACAGTAACACAGATACGCAGTATTTT. It codes for CASSGRDSNTDTQYF.

In this sample, this clone turned up a few times. This sequence joins TRBV7-2 and TRBJ2-7; no clear D. The CDR3 is 11 amino acids. The V end lost 4 bases, the J end lost 3 bases, and 4 bases lay between the germline ends. Germline assignment: CDR1 SGHTA and CDR2 FQGNSA. The chain's CDR3 is CASSSIYEQYF. In nucleotides, the CDR3 is TGTGCCAGCAGCTCCATCTACGAGCAGTACTTC.

In this sample, this clone turned up once. V is TRBV30 and J is TRBJ1-3; D possibly corresponds to TRBD1 (5 bases). Trimming removed 0 bases from V and 3 bases from J, with 9 bases in between. The germline gives CDR1 GTSNPN, CDR2 SVGIG (reference sequence). The CDR3 runs to 14 residues. The CDR3 DNA reads as TGTGCCTGGAGTGTCCTGGGGGGTGGAAACACCATATATTTT. Amino acids: CAWSVLGGGNTIYF. Filled out from reference TRBV30 and TRBJ1-3, the complete variable domain reads SQTIHQWPATLVQPVGSPLSLECTVEGTSNPNLYWYRQAAGRGLQLLFYSVGIGQISSEVPQNLSASRPQDRQFILSSKKLLLSDSGFYLCAWSVLGGGNTIYFGEGSWLTVV.

The chain combines TRBV11-2 with TRBJ1-5, with D tentatively TRBD1 (5 bases). Germline V gives CDR1 SGHAT, CDR2 FQNNGV. V lost 2 bases and J lost 0, with 14 bases in between. This CDR3 is 17 amino acids long. The DNA for the CDR3 is TGTGCCAGCAGCTTACCCCTGACAGTCCATAGCAATCAGCCCCAGCATTTT. Protein product: CASSLPLTVHSNQPQHF.

The rearrangement joins TRBV30 to TRBJ2-2, with D maybe TRBD1 (6 bases). V was clipped by 1 base and J by 6 bases, with 9 bases between them. The CDR3 is 13 amino acids. Germline V gives CDR1 GTSNPN, CDR2 SVGIG (reference sequence). The CDR3 DNA follows: TGTGCCTGGAGTGGGGGACACGCCGGGGAGCTGTTTTTT. It codes for CAWSGGHAGELFF.

The table lists this clone with a few counts. The chain combines TRBV10-3 with TRBJ1-1; D is uncertain. The CDR3 is 14 residues long. CDR1 and CDR2 (germline): ENHRY, SYGVKD. V was cut by 2 bases and J by 0 bases, with 7 bases left in between. CDR3 sequence: CAISEGGLNTEAFF. The DNA for the CDR3 is TGTGCCATCAGTGAGGGCGGGCTGAACACTGAAGCTTTCTTT.

CDR3 region: CASSRTGVNTEAFF. CDR3 coding DNA: TGTGCCAGCTCCAGGACAGGAGTAAACACTGAAGCTTTCTTT. The chain combines TRBV6-1 with TRBJ1-1; TRBD1 agrees at 7 bases. V lost 8 bases and J lost 2; bases outside the gene matches: 8. CDR1 and CDR2 from the germline V gene are MNHNS and SASEGT. The CDR3 consists of 14 residues.

This clone was seen a handful of times. The chain uses TRBV7-8 and TRBJ2-7; 11 bases are a match to TRBD2. V dropped 0 bases and J dropped 7; count of bases not matched to a gene: 8. The CDR3 runs 16 residues. Germline V gives CDR1 SGHVS, CDR2 FQNEAQ. The CDR3 here is CASSLAGLAGGEEQYF. The CDR3 DNA is TGTGCCAGCAGCTTAGCGGGCCTAGCGGGAGGTGAAGAGCAGTACTTC.

The chain recombines TRBV2 with TRBJ2-7, with 8 nucleotides matching TRBD1. Germline assignment: CDR1 SNHLY and CDR2 FYNNEI. CDR3 length: 14 residues. V lost 4 bases to trimming and J lost 4 bases; unmatched junction nucleotides: 6. The CDR3 nucleotides are TGTGCCAGCAGTGCGACAGGGGAATTGTACGAGCAGTACTTC. Translation: CASSATGELYEQYF.

The V gene is TRBV10-3, the J gene TRBJ2-6; D may be TRBD1 (6 bases). CDR1 and CDR2 from the germline V gene are ENHRY and SYGVKD. V was pared by 6 bases and J by 0 bases, with 15 bases between. This CDR3 is built from 17 residues. This CDR3 reads CAISLGQSYSGANVLTF. The CDR3 nucleotides are TGTGCCATCAGCCTTGGACAGTCCTACTCTGGGGCCAACGTCCTGACTTTC.

The chain recombines TRBV25-1 with TRBJ2-2; 11 bases are shared with TRBD1. CDR1 is MGHDK, CDR2 SYGVNS, per germline. V shed 2 bases and J 6 bases; nucleotides not matched to a gene: 8. The CDR3 is 17 amino acids. The CDR3 is CASSERTGQGAAGELFF. Here the CDR3 DNA reads TGTGCCAGCAGTGAACGTACCGGACAGGGGGCGGCCGGGGAGCTGTTTTTT.

This chain links TRBV29-1 with TRBJ1-2, with 7 bases fitting TRBD1. Germline loops: CDR1 SQVTM, CDR2 ANQGSEA. V lost 3 bases and J lost 4; bases outside the gene matches: 11. The CDR3 has 15 residues. The CDR3 region is CSVENRGLSAYGYTF. Here the CDR3 DNA reads TGCAGCGTTGAGAACAGGGGCCTAAGCGCCTATGGCTACACCTTC.

This clone was detected only once. This sequence joins TRBV27 and TRBJ1-1, with 7 bases identical to TRBD1. The CDR3 runs to 14 residues. Trimming took 5 bases from V and 8 from J; bases not matched to a gene: 11. Germline V gene lookup returns CDR1 MNHEY and CDR2 SMNVEV (reference sequence). Here the CDR3 reads CASSRGGGTAEAFF. DNA for the CDR3: TGTGCCAGCAGTCGGGGTGGGGGGACAGCAGAAGCTTTCTTT.

The table lists this clone with a few counts. The rearrangement uses TRBV28 and TRBJ1-2, with D uncertain. The CDR3 contains 12 residues. V lost 3 bases to trimming and J lost 10 bases, with 12 bases between them. CDR1 and CDR2 from the germline V gene are MDHEN and SYDVKM. The CDR3 nucleotides read TGTGCCAGCAGTTTCCGCGGGCGTTTCTACACCTTC. It is translated as CASSFRGRFYTF.

The V gene is TRBV7-8, the J gene TRBJ2-5, with 8 bases aligning to TRBD1. The CDR3 sequence is 14 residues long. The V gene's germline CDR1 is SGHVS and CDR2 FQNEAQ. After removal of 6 bases from V and 5 bases from J, the junction contained 8 bases not matched to a gene. The DNA for the CDR3 is TGTGCCAGCAGTTCGACAGGGGTTTGGGAGACCCAGTACTTC. It codes for CASSSTGVWETQYF.

V is TRBV6-4 and J is TRBJ1-6, with 7 positions matching TRBD1. The CDR3 spans 14 residues. Trimming removed 5 bases from V and 5 bases from J; junction bases left unmatched: 3. Germline CDR1 MRHNA, CDR2 SNTAGT. The CDR3 region has the DNA TGTGCCAGCAGTAACGGACAGGATAATTCACCCCTCCACTTT. Translated: CASSNGQDNSPLHF.

This clone appeared a single time. V is TRBV7-3 and J is TRBJ2-1, with 7 bases lining up with TRBD2. CDR3 length: 16 residues. The germline V gene encodes CDR1 SGHTA and CDR2 FQGTGA. V shed 4 bases and J 4 bases; nucleotides not matched to a gene: 10. CDR3 in amino acids: CASSSGSGAGYNEQFF. CDR3 coding DNA: TGTGCCAGCAGCTCAGGAAGCGGGGCAGGATACAATGAGCAGTTCTTC.

V gene TRBV27 combines with J gene TRBJ1-2, with 8 nucleotides matching TRBD1. This CDR3 contains 15 residues. V was pared by 7 bases and J by 3 bases, with 10 bases of the junction left unmatched. Germline V gene data show CDR1 as MNHEY and CDR2 as SMNVEV (reference sequence). The CDR3 bases are TGTGCCAGCACCTCGACAGGGGCCGAGTACTATGGCTACACCTTC. It is translated as CASTSTGAEYYGYTF.

In this sample, this clone turned up once. The V and J genes are TRBV25-1 and TRBJ2-7, with 13 bases fitting TRBD2. Germline assignment: CDR1 MGHDK and CDR2 SYGVNS. Trimming at V came to 2 bases and at J to 7 bases, leaving 5 bases not matched to a gene. This CDR3 region has 15 residues. The CDR3 protein is CASSEPGLAGLEQYF. As DNA, the CDR3 is TGTGCCAGCAGTGAACCGGGACTAGCGGGGCTTGAGCAGTACTTC.

Concerning this clone itself: One junction end does not reproduce the germline sequence, and a read error may be involved. The rearrangement joins TRBV6-1 to TRBJ1-6; no definite D call. The CDR3 loop spans 12 amino acids. Germline V gene lookup returns CDR1 MNHNS and CDR2 SASEGT. Here the CDR3 reads CLAGSYNSPLHF. CDR3 sequence (DNA): TGCCTCGCGGGTTCCTATAATTCACCCCTCCACTTT.

This chain links TRBV5-1 with TRBJ2-1, with 13 nucleotides matching TRBD2. This CDR3 has 16 residues. V was pared by 6 bases and J by 8 bases, with 11 bases of the junction left unmatched. Germline V CDR1 and CDR2: SGHRS, YFSETQ. The CDR3 region is CASNMGTSGDIYEQFF. CDR3 bases: TGCGCCAGCAACATGGGGACTAGCGGGGATATCTATGAGCAGTTCTTC.

J is TRBJ1-4 and V is TRBV9; 8 bases align to TRBD1. The CDR3 contains 15 residues. J gave up 8 bases and V 4 bases, and 10 bases lay outside the gene matches. Germline CDR1 reads SGDLS; CDR2 reads YYNGEE. This chain's CDR3 is CASSLTGQGKEKLFF. The CDR3 DNA follows: TGTGCCAGCAGCCTCACCGGACAGGGAAAAGAAAAACTGTTTTTT.

V usage is TRBV25-1 and J usage is TRBJ2-5; a weak D match, TRBD1 (5 bases). The J call may be mistaken, given a closer DNA end match to TRBJ2-7. This CDR3 is 13 amino acids long. The germline V gene encodes CDR1 MGHDK and CDR2 SYGVNS. The CDR3 DNA follows: TGTGCCAGCAGTGTAGCAGGGCCGTACGAGCAGTACTTC. Amino acid sequence: CASSVAGPYEQYF.

The chain has TRBV27 and TRBJ2-7; D not resolved. The germline V gene has CDR1 MNHEY and CDR2 SMNVEV (reference sequence). The CDR3 length is 13 residues. Trimming removed 4 bases at V and 0 bases at J, with 7 bases between. CDR3 DNA sequence: TGTGCCAGCAGTTATACAGCCTCCTACGAGCAGTACTTC. Its translation is CASSYTASYEQYF.

In its sample, this clone was seen a few times. The V call is TRBV11-3, the J call TRBJ2-3, with a tentative D call TRBD2 (5 bases). The V end was cut by 1 base, the J end by 4 bases, with 15 bases between. The CDR3 sequence is 16 residues long. Germline CDR1 and CDR2: SGHNT and YENEEA. The CDR3 sequence: CASSLGGLPAADTQYF. The CDR3 DNA is TGTGCCAGCAGCTTAGGAGGGTTGCCGGCGGCAGATACGCAGTATTTT.